Sequencing of this T cell receptor (beta chain) was carried out in a study of beta chain features in type 1 diabetes. Study information: Investigators examined 107,917,701 sorted cells across all samples.

The study, taken as a whole, reports: Patients showed naive, central memory and Treg TCRB repertoires that appeared more similar than those of healthy donors.

Germline trimming cut 1 base from V and 0 bases from J; bases unmatched to any gene: 10. Germline V CDR1 and CDR2: GTSNPN, SVGIG (reference sequence). The CDR3 length is 17 residues. Concerning this clone: Its antigen is not known.

The investigators reverse transcribed all of the isolated RNA, so they sequenced expressed TCRB transcripts. The data were produced by immunoSEQ multiplex PCR, yet TCRdb's version contains in-frame clones alone and is incomplete. The sample lists approximately 340,000 clones, approximately 15% occurring once. The sequencing sample was made of naive CD4+ T cells from blood. The TCR was taken from a woman aged 18-29 years in good health. V and J are TRBV30 and TRBJ2-5; 8 nucleotides align to TRBD2. The CDR3 protein is CAWSGRAGVVYQETQYF. The CDR3 region has the DNA TGTGCCTGGAGTGGTCGAGCGGGAGTCGTGTACCAAGAGACCCAGTACTTC.